The 30 T cell receptor beta chains below were found in one sample sequenced in a study of siplizumab effects on memory and regulatory T cells. Some clones are missing from TCRdb's copy, which holds only in-frame ones; the method was immunoSEQ multiplex PCR. The sample records approximately 65,000 clones, roughly 85% being singletons. Sample: memory CD4+ T cells sorted from blood. Receptors originate from a human donor in good health.

This chain joins TRBV5-4 and TRBJ1-2, with 10 bases aligning to TRBD1. Germline V gene data show CDR1 as SGHNT and CDR2 as YYREEE (reference sequence). With 2 bases clipped from V and 4 bases from J, the junction kept 5 bases outside the gene matches. The CDR3 sequence is 15 residues long. CDR3 region: CASSFPGQGFYGYTF. In DNA, the CDR3 is TGTGCCAGCAGCTTTCCGGGACAGGGGTTCTATGGCTACACCTTC.

The V call is TRBV6-5, the J call TRBJ1-1, with D perhaps TRBD1 (5 bases). Per the germline V gene, CDR1 is MNHEY and CDR2 is SVGAGI. The CDR3 loop spans 11 amino acids. The germline V and J ends were trimmed by 6 bases and 8 bases, with 10 bases remaining between them. CDR3 residues: CASRDDREAFF. CDR3 DNA: TGTGCCAGCAGGGACGACAGAGAAGCTTTCTTT.

The chain carries TRBV18 and TRBJ1-2; D unresolved. CDR3 length equals 13 residues. Germline CDR1 reads KGHSH; CDR2 reads LQKENI. V lost 2 bases and J 4 bases, leaving 8 bases between the germline ends. CDR3 region: CASSPTPSYGYTF. The DNA of the CDR3 is TGTGCCAGCTCACCAACGCCGTCCTATGGCTACACCTTC.

The chain uses TRBV15 and TRBJ2-3; D is possibly TRBD1 (5 bases). The CDR3 extends over 18 amino acids. V lost 3 bases to trimming and J lost 1 base, with 20 bases between them. Per the germline V gene, CDR1 is LNHNV and CDR2 is YYDKDF (reference sequence). CDR3 region: CATSSPRSTEARTDTQYF. The CDR3 DNA is TGTGCCACCAGCAGCCCTCGATCGACAGAGGCCCGCACAGATACGCAGTATTTT.

In nucleotides, the CDR3 is TGTGCCAGCAGTGCCGGACATAGTACCAGCTTAGGGTACACCTTC. Encoded protein: CASSAGHSTSLGYTF. The rearrangement uses TRBV6-1 and TRBJ1-2, with a weak D call TRBD1 (5 bases). Germline values: CDR1 MNHNS, CDR2 SASEGT. The CDR3 is 15 residues long. V was shortened by 4 bases and J by 11 bases, with 23 bases between the two germline ends.

This chain joins TRBV19 and TRBJ2-2, with 7 bases that match TRBD2. CDR3 size: 14 residues. The trim removed 5 bases at V and 6 bases at J, leaving 6 bases unmatched. CDR1 and CDR2 from the germline V gene are LNHDA and SQIVND (reference sequence). CDR3 nucleotides: TGTGCCAGTAGTTATCTTGGGGGGGCCGGGGAGCTGTTTTTT. Translating gives CASSYLGGAGELFF.

The chain recombines TRBV6-1 with TRBJ1-2; 10 positions agree with TRBD1. This CDR3 has 15 amino acids. CDR1 is MNHNS and CDR2 is SASEGT in the germline V gene. Trimming at V came to 6 bases and at J to 8 bases, leaving 12 bases not matched to a gene. The CDR3: CASSVVDRGPRGYTF. In nucleotides, the CDR3 is TGTGCCAGCAGCGTTGTTGACAGGGGGCCTCGGGGCTACACCTTC.

V and J are TRBV5-6 and TRBJ1-1; TRBD1 might be the D (5 bases). Trimming took 2 bases from V and 1 from J, leaving 15 bases between them. This CDR3 spans 16 amino acids. From germline, CDR1 is SGHDT and CDR2 YYEEEE. The CDR3 loop reads CASSLSRWQGNTEAFF. The DNA of the CDR3 is TGTGCCAGCAGCTTAAGCCGTTGGCAGGGGAACACTGAAGCTTTCTTT.

CDR3 amino acids: CASRDYSTTGELFF. The CDR3, as DNA: TGTGCCAGCCGGGACTACTCAACCACCGGGGAGCTGTTTTTT. The chain joins TRBV19 to TRBJ2-2; 7 bases are a match to TRBD2. The CDR3 contains 14 residues. Germline V CDR1 and CDR2: LNHDA, SQIVND (reference sequence). V dropped 9 bases and J dropped 4; count of bases not matched to a gene: 8.

This clone was counted between two and nine times. V usage is TRBV27 and J usage is TRBJ2-7; D may match TRBD1 or TRBD2 (6 bases each). The CDR3 length is 15 residues. V was trimmed by 6 bases and J by 4 bases, leaving 19 bases between them. The germline CDR1 and CDR2 sequences are MNHEY and SMNVEV (reference sequence). The DNA for the CDR3 is TGTGCCAGCAGACCTAAGGGGGTGGGGGGATACGAGCAGTACTTC. The encoded protein is CASRPKGVGGYEQYF.

The genes are TRBV6-5 and TRBJ1-2; D gene uncertain. V shed 6 bases and J shed 6 bases, with 8 bases lying between them. The CDR3 loop spans 11 amino acids. Germline assignment: CDR1 MNHEY and CDR2 SVGAGI. The chain's CDR3 is CASRHGDGYTF. For the CDR3, the DNA is TGTGCCAGCAGGCACGGCGATGGCTACACCTTC.

This chain uses TRBV2 with TRBJ2-7, with unresolved D. Trimming took 7 bases from V and 3 from J, leaving 7 bases between them. Germline-derived CDR1 and CDR2 are SNHLY and FYNNEI. The CDR3 extends over 11 amino acids. CDR3 in amino acids: CASIRGYEQYF. In DNA, the CDR3 is TGTGCCAGCATCCGTGGCTACGAGCAGTACTTC.

V usage is TRBV29-1 and J usage is TRBJ2-2, with 7 nucleotides matching TRBD2. This CDR3 has 14 amino acids. Trimming removed 4 bases from V and 6 bases from J; junction bases left unmatched: 8. The germline gives CDR1 SQVTM, CDR2 ANQGSEA. CDR3 protein: CSVGSGLRAGELFF. CDR3 nucleotides: TGCAGCGTTGGTTCGGGACTACGAGCCGGGGAGCTGTTTTTT.

This sequence joins TRBV7-2 and TRBJ2-5; D remains ambiguous. The CDR3 extends over 12 amino acids. Germline values: CDR1 SGHTA, CDR2 FQGNSA. Trimming took 1 base from V and 5 from J, leaving 5 bases between them. This chain's CDR3 is CASSLVWETQYF. In DNA, the CDR3 is TGTGCCAGCAGCTTAGTATGGGAGACCCAGTACTTC.

The sample holds a few counts of this clone. This chain links TRBV11-2 with TRBJ2-5; D gene unclear. Germline assignment: CDR1 SGHAT and CDR2 FQNNGV. V dropped 1 base and J dropped 4 bases, with 22 bases sitting between them. The length of the CDR3 is 18 residues. The CDR3 loop reads CASSLGLRGSGLGETQYF. The CDR3 bases are TGTGCCAGCAGCTTAGGGTTGCGAGGTTCCGGGTTGGGAGAGACCCAGTACTTC.

This chain joins TRBV6-5 and TRBJ1-1; a possible D gene is TRBD1 (5 bases). CDR1 MNHEY and CDR2 SVGAGI come from the germline V gene. The CDR3 spans 14 residues. The V gene lost 9 bases and the J gene lost 0 bases, with 14 bases spanning the gap. CDR3 DNA: TGTGCCAGAAGGGGAAATCCAATGAACACTGAAGCTTTCTTT. As protein: CARRGNPMNTEAFF.

This chain uses TRBV18 with TRBJ2-1; unclear D gene. Germline values: CDR1 KGHSH, CDR2 LQKENI. The ends were cut back, 2 bases at V and 6 bases at J, with 14 bases in the middle. The length of the CDR3 is 15 residues. CDR3 nucleotides: TGTGCCAGCTCACCAGGAGCCGGTGCTCGCAATGAGCAGTTCTTC. This encodes CASSPGAGARNEQFF.

The chain is built from TRBV15 and TRBJ1-1, with 7 bases aligning to TRBD1. CDR3 length: 15 residues. V gave up 3 bases and J gave up 3 bases; unmatched junction bases: 7. CDR1 and CDR2 (germline): LNHNV, YYDKDF (reference sequence). As DNA, the CDR3 is TGTGCCACCAGCAGGCCGGGCAGGGGGGACACTGAAGCTTTCTTT. Its protein is CATSRPGRGDTEAFF.

This clone was counted between two and nine times. The V and J genes are TRBV18 and TRBJ1-6, with D perhaps TRBD1 (6 bases). Germline V gene lookup returns CDR1 KGHSH and CDR2 LQKENI. Trimming pared 3 bases from V and 7 bases from J, leaving 13 bases between. The CDR3 runs 15 residues. The CDR3 protein is CASSPSQGGNSPLHF. The CDR3 DNA reads TGTGCCAGCTCACCCTCACAGGGAGGGAATTCACCCCTCCACTTT.

The gene calls are TRBV4-3 and TRBJ1-3; TRBD1 aligns across 10 bases. The germline V gene encodes CDR1 LGHNA and CDR2 YSLEER. The CDR3 consists of 16 residues. Trimming at V came to 1 base and at J to 1 base, leaving 1 base not matched to a gene. CDR3 residues: CASSQGTGGSGNTIYF. CDR3 coding DNA: TGCGCCAGCAGCCAAGGGACAGGGGGGTCTGGAAACACCATATATTTT.

This clone has just one count. This chain joins TRBV10-3 and TRBJ2-5; D perhaps matches TRBD2 (6 bases). The CDR3 totals 12 residues. Trimming left V 4 bases short and J 5 bases short, with 8 bases between. Germline CDR1 reads ENHRY; CDR2 reads SYGVKD. Here the CDR3 reads CAISVAGETQYF. Written as DNA, the CDR3 is TGTGCCATCAGTGTGGCGGGGGAGACCCAGTACTTC.

The rearrangement links TRBV5-1 to TRBJ2-5; D may be TRBD1 (7 bases). CDR1 is SGHRS and CDR2 is YFSETQ in the germline V gene. The CDR3 consists of 14 residues. The V end was cut by 4 bases, the J end by 6 bases, with 16 bases between. The CDR3 sequence: CASSEGGGAKTQYF. As DNA, the CDR3 is TGCGCCAGCAGCGAAGGAGGGGGCGCGAAGACCCAGTACTTC.

V usage is TRBV19 and J usage is TRBJ1-6; D may be TRBD1 (6 bases). The CDR3 has 14 residues. V was pared by 8 bases and J by 7 bases, with 15 bases between. Germline-derived CDR1 and CDR2 are LNHDA and SQIVND (reference sequence). CDR3 amino acids: CASLPTGSNSPLHF. CDR3 DNA: TGTGCCAGTCTACCCACAGGGTCGAATTCACCCCTCCACTTT.

The chain has TRBV9 and TRBJ2-3; D is tentatively TRBD1 or TRBD2 (6 bases each). Germline V gene lookup returns CDR1 SGDLS and CDR2 YYNGEE. V was cut by 0 bases and J by 3 bases, with 11 bases left in between. This CDR3 contains 15 residues. CDR3 sequence reads: CASSVGPGATDTQYF. As DNA, the CDR3 is TGTGCCAGCAGCGTAGGCCCGGGGGCAACAGATACGCAGTATTTT.

The count of this clone is one. J is TRBJ1-6 and V is TRBV9; tentative D call: TRBD1 (5 bases). CDR1 and CDR2 (germline): SGDLS, YYNGEE. This CDR3 region has 12 residues. Trimming stripped 4 bases from V and 12 bases from J, with 11 bases between. As DNA, the CDR3 is TGTGCCAGCAGCCGGAGGGGTGAACCCCTCCACTTT. Protein product: CASSRRGEPLHF.

The chain joins TRBV28 to TRBJ1-6; tentatively, D is TRBD1 (5 bases). The CDR3 runs 13 residues. Germline values: CDR1 MDHEN, CDR2 SYDVKM. Trimming removed 8 bases at V and 9 bases at J, with 14 bases between. The CDR3 region has the DNA TGTGCCAGCTCCACTGGGGGGGTTTCACCCCTCCACTTT. Translated, it gives CASSTGGVSPLHF.

V is TRBV7-3 and J is TRBJ2-1; D possibly corresponds to TRBD1 (5 bases). This CDR3 contains 15 residues. Germline V gene sequence: CDR1 SGHTA, CDR2 FQGTGA. The V and J ends lost 5 bases and 4 bases respectively, with 15 bases between them. The chain's CDR3 is CASSPWSGAYNEQFF. In DNA form, the CDR3 reads TGTGCCAGCAGCCCCTGGTCTGGGGCTTACAATGAGCAGTTCTTC. Together with reference TRBV7-3 and TRBJ2-1, the CDR3 gives the full variable domain: GAGVSQTPSNKVTEKGKYVELRCDPISGHTALYWYRQSLGQGPEFLIYFQGTGAADDSGLPNDRFFAVRPEGSVSTLKIQRTERGDSAVYLCASSPWSGAYNEQFFGPGTRLTVL.

This sequence joins TRBV12-5 and TRBJ2-7; no clear D. Germline CDR1 LGHNT, CDR2 FRNRAP. The V and J ends lost 6 bases and 5 bases respectively, with 11 bases between them. The CDR3 contains 12 residues. Written as DNA, the CDR3 is TGTGCTAGTGGCCCGAGCTCGGACGAGCAGTACTTC. Protein product: CASGPSSDEQYF.

The rearrangement joins TRBV4-2 to TRBJ1-2, with a weak D call TRBD1 (6 bases). The ends were cut back, 0 bases at V and 3 bases at J, with 26 bases in the middle. Germline-derived CDR1 and CDR2 are LGHNA and YNFKEQ. This CDR3 is built from 20 residues. The CDR3 loop is CASSQDAAGTLPSGDYGYTF. DNA for the CDR3: TGTGCCAGCAGCCAAGATGCAGCCGGGACTCTACCCTCAGGGGACTATGGCTACACCTTC.

The chain links TRBV11-1 to TRBJ2-5, with 9 positions matching TRBD1. After removal of 4 bases from V and 4 bases from J, the junction contained 1 base not matched to a gene. Germline V gene sequence: CDR1 SGHAT, CDR2 FQDESV (reference sequence). This CDR3 spans 13 amino acids. The CDR3 sequence is CASSWDRVETQYF. The CDR3, as DNA: TGTGCCAGCAGCTGGGACAGGGTAGAGACCCAGTACTTC.